This T cell receptor (beta chain) was profiled in a study of cytomegalovirus exposure and HLA in healthy donors. This table comes from immunoSEQ multiplex PCR, and its TCRdb copy is limited to in-frame clones, with some not included. Seen here are 150,000 to 200,000 clones, approximately 89% observed once, and the top ten hold under 13%. Trimming removed 0 bases from V and 2 bases from J; junction bases left unmatched: 7. Per the germline V gene, CDR1 is SGHNT and CDR2 is YENEEA. This CDR3 has 16 amino acids. This clone was seen ten or more times. The clonotype was recovered from a woman under 30 in good health and CMV-seropositive. The chain combines TRBV11-3 with TRBJ2-7, with TRBD1 identical over 7 bases. The material sequenced was PBMCs. The CDR3 reads CASSLEVGRGTYEQYF. CDR3 coding DNA: TGTGCCAGCAGCTTAGAAGTGGGCAGGGGGACCTACGAGCAGTACTTC.